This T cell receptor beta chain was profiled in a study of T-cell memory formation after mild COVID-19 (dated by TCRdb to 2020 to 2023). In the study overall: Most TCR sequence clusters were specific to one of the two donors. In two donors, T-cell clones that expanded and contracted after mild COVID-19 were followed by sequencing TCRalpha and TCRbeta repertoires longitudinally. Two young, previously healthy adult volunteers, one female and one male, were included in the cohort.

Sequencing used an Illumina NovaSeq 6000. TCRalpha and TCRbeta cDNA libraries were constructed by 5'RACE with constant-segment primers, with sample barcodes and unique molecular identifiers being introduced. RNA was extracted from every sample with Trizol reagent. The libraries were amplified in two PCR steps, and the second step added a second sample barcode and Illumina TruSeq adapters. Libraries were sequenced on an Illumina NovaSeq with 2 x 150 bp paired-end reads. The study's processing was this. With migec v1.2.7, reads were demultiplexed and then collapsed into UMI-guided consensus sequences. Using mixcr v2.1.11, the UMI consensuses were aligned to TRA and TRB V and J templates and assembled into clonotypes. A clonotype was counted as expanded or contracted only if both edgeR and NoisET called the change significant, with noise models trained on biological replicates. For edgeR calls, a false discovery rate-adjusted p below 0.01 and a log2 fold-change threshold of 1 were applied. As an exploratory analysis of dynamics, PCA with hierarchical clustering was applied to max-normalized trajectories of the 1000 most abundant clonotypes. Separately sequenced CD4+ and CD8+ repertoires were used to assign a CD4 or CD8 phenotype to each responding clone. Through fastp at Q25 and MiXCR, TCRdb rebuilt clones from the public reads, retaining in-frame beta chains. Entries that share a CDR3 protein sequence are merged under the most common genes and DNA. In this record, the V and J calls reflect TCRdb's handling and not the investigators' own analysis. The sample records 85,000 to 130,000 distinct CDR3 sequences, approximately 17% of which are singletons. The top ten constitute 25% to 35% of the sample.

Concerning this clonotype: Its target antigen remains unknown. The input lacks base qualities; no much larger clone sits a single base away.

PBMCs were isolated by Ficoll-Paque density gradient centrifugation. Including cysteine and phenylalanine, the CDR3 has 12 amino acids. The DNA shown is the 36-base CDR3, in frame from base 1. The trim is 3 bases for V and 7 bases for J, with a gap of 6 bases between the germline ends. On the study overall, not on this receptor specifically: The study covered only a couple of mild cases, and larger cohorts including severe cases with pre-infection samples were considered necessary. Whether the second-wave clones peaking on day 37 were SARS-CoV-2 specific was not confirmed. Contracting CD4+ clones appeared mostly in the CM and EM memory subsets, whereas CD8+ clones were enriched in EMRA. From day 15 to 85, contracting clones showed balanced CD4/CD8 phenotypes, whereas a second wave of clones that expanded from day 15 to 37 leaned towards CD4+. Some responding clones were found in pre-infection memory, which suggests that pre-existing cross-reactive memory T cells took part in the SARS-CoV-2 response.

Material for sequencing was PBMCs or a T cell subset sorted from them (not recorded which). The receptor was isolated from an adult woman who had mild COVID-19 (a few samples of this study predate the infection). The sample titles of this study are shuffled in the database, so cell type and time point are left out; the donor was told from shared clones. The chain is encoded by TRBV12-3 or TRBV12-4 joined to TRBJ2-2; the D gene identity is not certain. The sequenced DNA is TGTGCCAGCAGTTTGGGTGGCGGGGAGCTGTTTTTT. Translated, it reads CASSLGGGELFF.